This T cell receptor beta chain appears in the sequencing data of a study of T cell responses to AZD1222 COVID-19 vaccine. Findings and limits, study-wide: Donors were mostly white British, more females; clonal diversity possibly underestimated. Repertoire sampling happened only post peak T cell response. At baseline, just 6 or 7 AZD1222 recipients tested seropositive. Close to half of spike-specific TCRs reportedly recognize unmutated variant regions.

Measured with immunoSEQ multiplex PCR; TCRdb has only the in-frame clones, and not every one. The repertoire includes more than 95,000 clones, roughly 88% of them detected once, and 4.4% sits in the top ten. Germline V gene data show CDR1 as MNHEY and CDR2 as SMNVEV (reference sequence). The CDR3 consists of 15 residues. V was trimmed by 6 bases and J by 4 bases, leaving 16 bases between them. About this clone itself: What it binds is unknown.

The receptor was derived from an adult in good health. This sample comprised peripheral blood, obtained on day 0 of MenACWY control vaccination. This sequence joins TRBV27 and TRBJ1-5, with a possible D match to TRBD1 (5 bases). The CDR3 nucleotides read TGTGCCAGCAGACCCCTTAGGGACCGGAATCAGCCCCAGCATTTT. This translates into CASRPLRDRNQPQHF.